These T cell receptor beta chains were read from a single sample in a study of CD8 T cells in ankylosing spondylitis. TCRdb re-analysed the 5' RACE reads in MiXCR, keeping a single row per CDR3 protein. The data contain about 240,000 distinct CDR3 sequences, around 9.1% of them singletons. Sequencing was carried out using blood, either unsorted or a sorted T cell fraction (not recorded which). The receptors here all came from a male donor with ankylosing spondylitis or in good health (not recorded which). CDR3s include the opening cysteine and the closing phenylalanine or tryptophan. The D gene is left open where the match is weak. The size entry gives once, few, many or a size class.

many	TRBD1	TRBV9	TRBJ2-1	CASGVRGGSINEQFF	TGTGCCAGTGGCGTTCGAGGGGGCTCCATCAATGAGCAGTTCTTC
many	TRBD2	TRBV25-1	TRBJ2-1	CASSESERGPSYNEQFF	TGTGCCAGCAGTGAATCGGAGCGGGGGCCCTCCTACAATGAGCAGTTCTTC
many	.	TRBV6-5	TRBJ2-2	CASSYDSGMGGTGELFF	TGTGCCAGCAGTTACGACAGTGGGATGGGGGGCACCGGGGAGCTGTTTTTT
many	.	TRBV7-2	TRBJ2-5	CASSWTWAGQETQYF	TGTGCCAGCAGCTGGACCTGGGCAGGGCAAGAGACCCAGTACTTC
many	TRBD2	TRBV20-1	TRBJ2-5	CSARLAGVLETQYF	TGCAGTGCTCGACTAGCGGGGGTTTTAGAGACCCAGTACTTC
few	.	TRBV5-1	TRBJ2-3	CASSLRSGGFTDTQYF	TGCGCCAGCAGCTTGCGCAGTGGGGGGTTCACAGATACGCAGTATTTT
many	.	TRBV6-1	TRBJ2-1	CASSENVWGNEQFF	TGTGCCAGCAGTGAAAATGTTTGGGGCAATGAGCAGTTCTTC
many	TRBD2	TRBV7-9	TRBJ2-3	CASSLGTSGRVDTQYF	TGTGCCAGCAGCTTAGGGACTAGCGGGAGAGTGGATACGCAGTATTTT
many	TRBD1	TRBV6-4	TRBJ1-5	CASRLGRGLHQPQHF	TGTGCCAGCAGGCTAGGCAGGGGGCTTCATCAGCCCCAGCATTTT
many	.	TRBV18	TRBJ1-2	CASSPTQGTVGGYTF	TGTGCCAGCTCACCGACACAGGGAACGGTCGGTGGCTACACCTTC